This is a list of T cell receptor beta chains from one sample in a study of shared clonotypes between healthy human individuals. Using immunoSEQ multiplex PCR, the repertoire was profiled, and TCRdb retains in-frame clones only, with some absent. This table has just over 2,000,000 clones, 95% appearing once. Sequencing input: naive CD4+ T cells sorted from blood. These receptors were collected from a man aged 18-30 years in good health. CDR3s include the opening cysteine and the closing phenylalanine or tryptophan. A D gene is named only where the DNA matches it firmly. For some rows the clone size is stated as once, few or many, or as a class when expanded; others skip it.

j_gene	v_gene	abundance	d_gene	CDR3aa	CDR3nt
TRBJ1-4	TRBV7-9	.	.	CASSLPVTNEKLFF	TGTGCCAGCAGCTTACCCGTCACAAATGAAAAACTGTTTTTT
TRBJ1-1	TRBV18	.	.	CASSPKGTGSTEAFF	TGTGCCAGCTCCCCAAAGGGGACGGGGAGCACTGAAGCTTTCTTT
TRBJ2-7	TRBV6-1	once	TRBD2	CASSSSGGGPYEQYF	TGTGCCAGCAGCTCTAGCGGGGGGGGACCATACGAGCAGTACTTC
TRBJ2-1	TRBV11-2	.	.	CASSFPGSSYNEQFF	TGTGCCAGCAGCTTCCCGGGGAGCTCCTACAATGAGCAGTTCTTC
TRBJ2-6	TRBV27	.	.	CASSLSTAPGREVTGANVLTF	TGTGCCAGCAGTTTATCGACCGCACCAGGCAGGGAGGTAACTGGGGCCAACGTCCTGACTTTC
TRBJ1-5	TRBV30	.	.	CAWSVGESNQPQHF	TGTGCCTGGAGTGTGGGGGAGAGCAATCAGCCCCAGCATTTT
TRBJ2-3	TRBV5-1	.	TRBD2	CASSVGLAETDTQYF	TGCGCCAGCAGCGTGGGACTAGCAGAGACAGATACGCAGTATTTT
TRBJ1-5	TRBV2	many	.	CASRDNEKPQHF	TGTGCCAGCAGGGACAACGAGAAGCCCCAGCATTTT
TRBJ1-2	TRBV29-1	once	.	CSVEGGGYTF	TGCAGCGTTGAAGGGGGTGGCTACACCTTC
TRBJ1-5	TRBV30	once	TRBD1	CAWSVRSGGVSNQPQHF	TGTGCCTGGAGTGTACGTTCAGGGGGGGTTAGCAATCAGCCCCAGCATTTT
TRBJ1-1	TRBV5-8	.	.	CASSLVVGTEAFF	TGTGCCAGCAGCTTGGTTGTCGGCACTGAAGCTTTCTTT
TRBJ1-5	TRBV6-5	few	TRBD1	CASRADRGHQPQHF	TGTGCCAGCAGGGCCGACAGGGGCCATCAGCCCCAGCATTTT
TRBJ1-2	TRBV28	.	TRBD1	CASSSGQGDIYGYTF	TGTGCCAGCAGCTCGGGACAGGGGGATATCTATGGCTACACCTTC
TRBJ1-2	TRBV15	.	.	CATSRGSWRLYYGYTF	TGTGCCACCAGCAGAGGTTCCTGGAGGCTTTACTATGGCTACACCTTC
TRBJ2-3	TRBV11-3	.	.	CASSVSRGADTQYF	TGTGCCAGCAGCGTATCGCGTGGGGCAGATACGCAGTATTTT
TRBJ1-4	TRBV6-5	once	.	CASSYGNLNEKLFF	TGTGCCAGCAGTTACGGAAACCTTAATGAAAAACTGTTTTTT